What follows are 20 T cell receptor beta chains derived from one specimen sequenced in a study of T cell repertoires in cytomegalovirus infection. What these receptors recognize is not known. MiXCR, run by TCRdb on the reads, gives a single entry per CDR3 protein. The sample has approximately 500,000 distinct CDR3 sequences, 30% to 35% seen once. Source: cultured PBMCs, taken from culture after CMV antigen stimulation. These receptors all stem from a human donor in good health (CMV status not recorded). Some clones in this sample may be carry-over from other donors' samples.

This chain connects TRBV27 to TRBJ1-2; 8 nucleotides line up with TRBD1. The CDR3 covers 15 residues. J lost 5 bases, V lost 6 bases, and 11 bases had no gene match. Germline CDR1 and CDR2: MNHEY and SMNVEV (reference sequence). CDR3 residues: CASSSTGGTAYGYTF. Written as DNA, the CDR3 is TGTGCCAGCAGCTCTACAGGGGGGACAGCATATGGCTACACCTTC.

This clonotype was recorded a few times. The chain uses TRBV12-3 or TRBV12-4 and TRBJ2-1, with TRBD2 as a possible D gene (6 bases). Trimming pared 5 bases from V and 5 bases from J, leaving 13 bases between. This CDR3 is 14 amino acids long. CDR3 protein: CASSVLTSNNEQFF. CDR3 DNA: TGTGCCAGCAGTGTTCTGACTAGTAACAATGAGCAGTTCTTC.

This clonotype occurred a few times. The J gene is TRBJ2-7, the V gene TRBV11-2; possible D gene TRBD2, 5 bases. Deletions cut 5 bases from V and 4 bases from J, with 12 bases between. The CDR3 is made up of 13 amino acids. Germline assignment: CDR1 SGHAT and CDR2 FQNNGV. DNA for the CDR3: TGTGCCAGCAGCACCGACTATCTGTACGAGCAGTACGTC. Its protein product is CASSTDYLYEQYV.

The chain links TRBV5-6 to TRBJ2-1; a possible D gene is TRBD2 (5 bases). Trimming removed 5 bases from V and 8 bases from J, with 20 bases in between. In germline, CDR1 is SGHDT, CDR2 YYEEEE. The CDR3 contains 15 residues. Here the CDR3 reads CASSKTAGIGDEQFF. The DNA for the CDR3 is TGTGCCAGCAGTAAGACCGCGGGTATTGGTGATGAGCAGTTCTTC.

This rearrangement joins TRBV11-3 to TRBJ1-1; 12 nucleotides line up with TRBD1. Germline values: CDR1 SGHNT, CDR2 YENEEA. J lost 3 bases, V lost 5 bases, and 7 bases had no gene match. This CDR3 is built from 16 residues. The CDR3 loop reads CASSPGQGAFDTEAFF. The DNA for the CDR3 is TGTGCCAGCAGCCCGGGACAGGGGGCTTTTGACACTGAAGCTTTCTTT.

The rearrangement joins TRBV29-1 to TRBJ2-1; no reliable D call. The CDR3 sequence is 11 residues long. Germline V lookup: CDR1 SQVTM, CDR2 ANQGSEA. Between the trimmed V and J ends, which lost 4 bases and 7 bases, there was a span of 8 bases. Here the CDR3 reads CSVAPLNEQFF. CDR3 nucleotides: TGCAGCGTTGCGCCTCTGAATGAGCAGTTCTTC.

This clonotype was observed a single time. The chain couples TRBV7-3 to TRBJ1-1; D unclear. The V end lost 7 bases, the J end lost 3 bases, and 21 bases lay between the germline ends. Germline V gene lookup returns CDR1 SGHTA and CDR2 FQGTGA. There are 16 residues in the CDR3. The DNA of the CDR3 is TGTGCCAGCATCTTTAGGTCGTTTGGGGAGCACACTGAAGCTTTCTTT. Protein: CASIFRSFGEHTEAFF.

This clonotype was counted a few times. The rearrangement links TRBV7-2 to TRBJ2-7; TRBD2 matches at 12 bases. Germline loops: CDR1 SGHTA, CDR2 FQGNSA. This CDR3 region has 15 residues. V lost 0 bases, J lost 5 bases, and 2 bases stayed unmatched. The DNA for the CDR3 is TGTGCCAGCAGCTTAGCGGCTAGCGGGAGGGACGAGCAGTACTTC. Protein sequence: CASSLAASGRDEQYF.

The sample holds a few counts of this clonotype. The V call is TRBV11-3, the J call TRBJ2-3; D might be TRBD1 (5 bases). The CDR3 extends over 13 amino acids. Trimming took off 4 bases at V and 4 bases at J, with 9 bases between the two ends. The germline gives CDR1 SGHNT, CDR2 YENEEA. The CDR3 reads CASSSRDPDTQYF. The DNA of the CDR3 is TGTGCCAGCAGCTCCAGGGATCCAGATACGCAGTATTTT. The variable domain in full, with the rest retrieved from reference TRBV11-3 and TRBJ2-3, is EAGVVQSPRYKIIEKKQPVAFWCNPISGHNTLYWYLQNLGQGPELLIRYENEEAVDDSQLPKDRFSAERLKGVDSTLKIQPAELGDSAVYLCASSSRDPDTQYFGPGTRLTVL.

This clonotype was detected once. The chain is built from TRBV12-3 or TRBV12-4 and TRBJ2-5; D is possibly TRBD2 (6 bases). V was clipped by 4 bases and J by 5 bases, with 17 bases between them. The CDR3 is made up of 15 amino acids. The CDR3 DNA is TGTGCCAGCAGTTGGGGCGGGGTAGCGGCGGAGACCCAGTACTTC. This codes for CASSWGGVAAETQYF.

V usage is TRBV12-3 or TRBV12-4 and J usage is TRBJ1-2; tentative D call: TRBD1 (5 bases). The CDR3 length is 13 residues. V shed 6 bases and J shed 4 bases, with 12 bases lying between them. CDR3 sequence: CASRVGAGYGYTF. CDR3 DNA sequence: TGTGCCAGCAGAGTCGGGGCGGGCTATGGCTACACCTTC.

This clonotype was seen only once. This chain connects TRBV6-5 to TRBJ2-2; D is possibly TRBD2 (6 bases). V lost 7 bases and J 3 bases, leaving 15 bases between the germline ends. The germline CDR1 and CDR2 sequences are MNHEY and SVGAGI. The length of the CDR3 is 15 residues. CDR3 DNA sequence: TGTGCCAGCAATCCCCAGGGCGGGGACACCGGGGAGCTGTTTTTT. It yields the protein CASNPQGGDTGELFF.

This clonotype was counted between two and nine times. The rearrangement uses TRBV19 and TRBJ2-3; D may be TRBD2 (5 bases). CDR1 is LNHDA, CDR2 SQIVND, per germline (reference sequence). Trimming took off 3 bases at V and 2 bases at J, with 9 bases between the two ends. The CDR3 length is 14 residues. CDR3 sequence reads: CASSIGLNTDTQYF. In nucleotides, the CDR3 is TGTGCCAGTAGTATTGGACTGAACACAGATACGCAGTATTTT. Filled out from reference TRBV19 and TRBJ2-3, the complete variable domain reads DGGITQSPKYLFRKEGQNVTLSCEQNLNHDAMYWYRQDPGQGLRLIYYSQIVNDFQKGDIAEGYSVSREKKESFPLTVTSAQKNPTAFYLCASSIGLNTDTQYFGPGTRLTVL.

This chain uses TRBV11-2 with TRBJ2-1; perhaps TRBD2 as D (6 bases). CDR3 size: 16 residues. Trimming removed 4 bases at V and 4 bases at J, with 17 bases between. The V gene's germline CDR1 is SGHAT and CDR2 FQNNGV. CDR3 sequence: CASSSRFSGTYNEQFF. The CDR3 DNA reads as TGTGCCAGCAGCTCCCGCTTTAGCGGTACGTACAATGAGCAGTTCTTC.

This chain uses TRBV28 with TRBJ2-6; 7 nucleotides match TRBD2. Germline V gives CDR1 MDHEN, CDR2 SYDVKM. The CDR3 extends over 15 amino acids. The J segment lost 11 bases and the V segment lost 6 bases, leaving 13 bases of the junction unmatched. Here the CDR3 DNA reads TGTGCCAGCAGCAGAGAACTACTAGCGACCCACGTCCTGACTTTC. This encodes CASSRELLATHVLTF.

This chain connects TRBV15 to TRBJ2-3; D remains ambiguous. The CDR3 covers 16 residues. V was pared by 0 bases and J by 0 bases, with 10 bases between. Germline V CDR1 and CDR2: LNHNV, YYDKDF (reference sequence). The CDR3 reads CATSRDLEISTDTQYF. As DNA, the CDR3 is TGTGCCACCAGCAGAGATCTAGAAATTAGCACAGATACGCAGTATTTT.

This clonotype appeared a few times. CDR3 sequence: CASSLDFFSGHYGYTF. The CDR3 DNA is TGTGCCAGCAGCTTAGATTTCTTCAGCGGGCATTATGGCTACACCTTC. This chain connects TRBV7-2 to TRBJ1-2, with D unclear. The CDR3 is 16 amino acids. V was clipped by 1 base and J by 5 bases, with 17 bases between them. In germline, CDR1 is SGHTA, CDR2 FQGNSA.

This clonotype was seen only a few times. The V and J genes are TRBV7-3 and TRBJ1-1, with D possibly matching TRBD1 (6 bases). Deletions cut 4 bases from V and 5 bases from J, with 17 bases between. This CDR3 is built from 15 residues. Germline CDR1 is SGHTA and CDR2 is FQGTGA. The CDR3 coding sequence is TGTGCCAGCAGCTCGATGGCAGGGGCTCGAACTGAAGCTTTCTTT. Translation gives CASSSMAGARTEAFF.

This clonotype was seen more than once but under ten times. This chain links TRBV28 with TRBJ1-1; TRBD1 might be the D (6 bases). Looked up from germline, CDR1 is MDHEN and CDR2 is SYDVKM. This CDR3 has 13 amino acids. Trimming pared 10 bases from V and 0 bases from J, leaving 12 bases between. CDR3: CATLAGVNTEAFF. The CDR3 DNA follows: TGTGCCACCCTCGCAGGGGTGAACACTGAAGCTTTCTTT.

The chain has TRBV5-1 and TRBJ2-7; 7 bases fit TRBD1. V lost 4 bases and J lost 5; bases outside the gene matches: 12. The length of the CDR3 is 15 residues. Germline V gives CDR1 SGHRS, CDR2 YFSETQ. CDR3 in amino acids: CASSLGTDLNDEQYV. DNA of the CDR3: TGCGCCAGCAGCCTAGGGACAGATCTAAACGACGAGCAGTACGTC.